This TCR beta chain was obtained from a study of blood T cell repertoires in COVID-19. About the research overall: The study drew acute and convalescent COVID-19 samples from the United States, Italy and Spain. From T cells, B-cell-depleted T cells, or PBMCs came the material, which was cDNA or gDNA.

As handled by the study authors: Reference gene primer amplification yielded estimated nucleated cell counts. The data were produced by immunoSEQ multiplex PCR, yet TCRdb's version contains in-frame clones alone and is incomplete. V and J calls and clone size come straight from that table; D and trimming were deduced from the DNA. This table holds over 150,000 clones, 65% to 85% found once. Trimming removed 3 bases from V and 5 bases from J, with 13 bases in between. CDR3 length equals 15 residues. CDR1 is KGHDR, CDR2 SFDVKD, per germline. The chain employs TRBV24-1 and TRBJ1-5; perhaps TRBD1 as D (5 bases). The receptor was isolated from a man aged 40-55 years who had recovered from COVID-19. Input material: PBMCs or T cells enriched from blood (not recorded which). In DNA form, the CDR3 reads TGTGCCACCAGTGATGGAACGGGGGGGGATCAGCCCCAGCATTTT. Translated: CATSDGTGGDQPQHF.